Listed below are T cell receptor beta chains from one sample, sequenced in a study of cytomegalovirus exposure and HLA in healthy donors. Sequencing used immunoSEQ multiplex PCR; TCRdb keeps in-frame clones, though not all of them. The sample's table shows approximately 30,000 clones. Sequenced sample: PBMCs. The origin of the receptors is a woman aged 35 to 49 in good health and CMV-seropositive. Each CDR3 is given with its conserved first and last residue. The D gene is left open where the match is weak.

>TRBD2|TRBJ2-1|TRBV28
CASSFSGDYFSYNEQFF
TGTGCCAGCAGTTTTTCTGGGGACTACTTCTCCTACAATGAGCAGTTCTTC
>.|TRBJ2-7|TRBV30
CAWSTAGETTYEQYF
TGTGCCTGGAGCACCGCCGGCGAAACTACCTACGAGCAGTACTTC
>TRBD2|TRBJ2-7|TRBV7-3
CASSPSGGAYEQYF
TGTGCCAGCAGCCCTAGCGGGGGGGCCTACGAGCAGTACTTC
>TRBD2|TRBJ2-1|TRBV5-3
CARTGRGGRNEQFF
TGTGCCAGAACGGGGCGGGGGGGCCGGAATGAGCAGTTCTTC
>.|TRBJ1-1|TRBV6-6
CASRRQPTEAFF
TGTGCCAGCAGGCGACAGCCTACTGAAGCTTTCTTT
>.|TRBJ1-6|TRBV4-1
CASSQAGFSPLHF
TGCGCCAGCAGCCAGGCAGGGTTTTCACCCCTCCACTTT
>TRBD2|TRBJ2-7|TRBV28
CASTRTRGVYEQYF
TGTGCCAGCACCAGGACTAGGGGTGTCTACGAGCAGTACTTC
>TRBD1|TRBJ2-2|TRBV6-4
CASSRWGTGANTGELFF
TGTGCCAGCAGCCGCTGGGGGACAGGGGCGAACACCGGGGAGCTGTTTTTT
>TRBD1|TRBJ2-7|TRBV5-8
CASSPTGIFSEQYF
TGTGCCAGCAGCCCGACAGGGATCTTTTCCGAGCAGTACTTC
>TRBD1|TRBJ2-7|TRBV28
CASSPGDRESEQYF
TGTGCCAGCAGTCCTGGGGACAGGGAATCCGAGCAGTACTTC
>.|TRBJ2-3|TRBV7-9
CASSLDSKGADTQYF
TGTGCCAGCAGCTTAGACTCCAAGGGGGCAGATACGCAGTATTTT
>TRBD1|TRBJ1-2|TRBV10-3
CAISESSTGGDYGYTF
TGTGCCATCAGTGAGTCGTCCACAGGGGGCGACTATGGCTACACCTTC
>TRBD1|TRBJ1-2|TRBV19
CASSTGQGRLLGYTF
TGTGCCAGTAGTACCGGACAGGGGAGGCTCCTCGGCTACACCTTC
>TRBD1|TRBJ1-1|TRBV27
CASSSLGGSTEAFF
TGTGCCAGCAGTAGCCTAGGGGGCTCCACTGAAGCTTTCTTT
>TRBD1|TRBJ2-7|TRBV25-1
CASPGQGSYEQYF
TGTGCCAGTCCGGGACAGGGCTCCTACGAGCAGTACTTC
>TRBD2|TRBJ2-2|TRBV27
CASSLDEAGGPSTGELFF
TGTGCCAGCAGTTTAGATGAAGCGGGGGGGCCCAGCACCGGGGAGCTGTTTTTT
>.|TRBJ1-1|TRBV18
CASSPLQGNTEAFF
TGTGCCAGCTCACCATTGCAGGGGAACACTGAAGCTTTCTTT
>.|TRBJ2-1|TRBV18
CASSPAGVANEQFF
TGTGCCAGCTCACCCGCCGGAGTAGCCAATGAGCAGTTCTTC
>TRBD2|TRBJ2-2|TRBV9
CASRGLLSGELFF
TGTGCCAGCAGGGGACTATTATCCGGGGAGCTGTTTTTT
>TRBD2|TRBJ2-5|TRBV5-1
CASSFGGSTQETQYF
TGCGCCAGCAGCTTTGGCGGGAGCACCCAAGAGACCCAGTACTTC
>TRBD1|TRBJ2-6|TRBV5-1
CASSRQGPRGANVLTF
TGCGCCAGCAGCAGACAGGGTCCTAGGGGGGCCAACGTCCTGACTTTC
>.|TRBJ2-1|TRBV28
CASSSWDAGRHRNEQFF
TGTGCCAGCAGTTCATGGGACGCAGGGAGGCACCGGAATGAGCAGTTCTTC
>TRBD2|TRBJ2-5|TRBV9
CASSGTSGQETQYF
TGTGCCAGCAGCGGGACTAGCGGCCAAGAGACCCAGTACTTC
>.|TRBJ1-5|TRBV6-1
CASRQGGDNQPQHF
TGTGCCAGCAGACAGGGTGGCGACAATCAGCCCCAGCATTTT
>.|TRBJ1-2|TRBV5-8
CASSFSPGAYNYGYTF
TGTGCCAGCAGCTTTTCTCCGGGAGCCTATAACTATGGCTACACCTTC
>.|TRBJ2-4|TRBV9
CASSVVQGRTKNIQYF
TGTGCCAGCAGCGTAGTTCAAGGGAGGACCAAAAACATTCAGTACTTC
>.|TRBJ2-1|TRBV25-1
CASSLSMEDLWEQFF
TGTGCCAGCAGTTTGAGTATGGAGGACCTTTGGGAGCAGTTCTTC
>.|TRBJ1-5|TRBV28
CASSSSLEHEPQHF
TGTGCCAGCAGTTCGTCGCTCGAGCATGAGCCCCAGCATTTT
>.|TRBJ2-2|TRBV7-9
CASSSRGSETGELFF
TGTGCCAGCAGCTCAAGGGGGAGTGAGACCGGGGAGCTGTTTTTT
>.|TRBJ1-6|TRBV30
CAWSPGGDHSPLHF
TGTGCCTGGAGTCCGGGGGGGGACCATTCACCCCTCCACTTT
>.|TRBJ1-6|TRBV7-2
CASSPRGSSQNTNSPLHF
TGTGCCAGCAGCCCGCGAGGGAGCTCTCAGAACACCAATTCACCCCTCCACTTT
>.|TRBJ2-7|TRBV7-2
CASSLARVGEQYF
TGTGCCAGCAGCTTAGCTCGGGTTGGCGAGCAGTACTTC
>TRBD1|TRBJ1-6|TRBV6-1
CASSEWQRQGNYNSPLHF
TGTGCCAGCAGTGAATGGCAGAGACAGGGCAATTATAATTCACCCCTCCACTTT
>TRBD2|TRBJ2-7|TRBV6-1
CASIMGASGRSEQYF
TGTGCCAGCATTATGGGGGCTAGCGGGAGAAGCGAGCAGTACTTC
>TRBD2|TRBJ2-2|TRBV5-6
CASSKPSGRGTGELFF
TGTGCCAGCAGCAAACCTAGCGGGAGGGGGACCGGGGAGCTGTTTTTT
>TRBD1|TRBJ2-7|TRBV28
CASSATGQGYEQYF
TGTGCCAGCAGTGCTACGGGACAGGGTTACGAGCAGTACTTC
>.|TRBJ1-5|TRBV19
CASSINREGPWQPQHF
TGTGCCAGTAGTATAAACAGGGAAGGTCCTTGGCAGCCCCAGCATTTT
>TRBD1|TRBJ1-4|TRBV9
CASSNRDRGEKLFF
TGTGCCAGCAGCAACCGGGACAGGGGCGAAAAACTGTTTTTT
>TRBD2|TRBJ2-7|TRBV6-5
CASRPPSGASYEQYF
TGTGCCAGCAGGCCTCCTAGCGGGGCTTCCTACGAGCAGTACTTC
>TRBD2|TRBJ2-3|TRBV4-3
CASSQVSGRGPDTQYF
TGCGCCAGCAGCCAAGTGAGCGGGAGGGGCCCAGATACGCAGTATTTT
>TRBD2|TRBJ2-3|TRBV12-5
CASGLGTSRTDTQYF
TGTGCTAGTGGCCTAGGGACTAGCAGGACAGATACGCAGTATTTT